These T cell receptor beta chains were read from a single sample in a study of post-analysis software for immune sequencing data. MiXCR, run by TCRdb on the PCR reads, gives a single entry per CDR3 protein. The sample includes a few hundred thousand distinct CDR3 sequences, around a third of them seen just once. Sequencing was performed on blood. The receptors here all came from a girl between 2 and 17 years old with multiple sclerosis. CDR3s include the opening cysteine and the closing phenylalanine or tryptophan. D genes are given only for firm matches. Clone size appears in some rows only: once, few, many, or a class for an expanded clone.

J: TRBJ2-5
V: TRBV4-1
size: .
D: .
CDR3: CASSLDLQETQYF
DNA: TGCGCCAGCAGCCTGGACTTGCAAGAGACCCAGTACTTC

J: TRBJ1-5
V: TRBV12-3/TRBV12-4
size: .
D: .
CDR3: CASSSLYSNQPQHF
DNA: TGTGCCAGCAGTTCACTCTATAGCAATCAGCCCCAGCATTTT

J: TRBJ2-1
V: TRBV20-1
size: .
D: .
CDR3: CSARRDNEQFF
DNA: TGCAGTGCTAGGCGGGACAATGAGCAGTTCTTC

J: TRBJ1-6
V: TRBV25-1
size: .
D: .
CDR3: CASSEYVPGRHSPLHF
DNA: TGTGCCAGCAGTGAATATGTCCCCGGGCGCCATTCACCCCTCCACTTT

J: TRBJ2-4
V: TRBV2
size: .
D: TRBD1
CDR3: CASSEGQGMSLAKNIQYF
DNA: TGTGCCAGCAGTGAGGGACAGGGGATGTCGTTAGCCAAAAACATTCAGTACTTC

J: TRBJ2-5
V: TRBV12-3/TRBV12-4
size: few
D: .
CDR3: CASSLLDRETQYF
DNA: TGTGCCAGCAGTTTATTGGATAGGGAGACCCAGTACTTC

J: TRBJ2-5
V: TRBV6-5
size: .
D: .
CDR3: CASSYGLEEAQYF
DNA: TGTGCCAGCAGTTACGGCCTGGAAGAGGCCCAGTACTTC

J: TRBJ2-7
V: TRBV20-1
size: few
D: .
CDR3: CSTRDILDTYEQYF
DNA: TGCAGTACTAGGGACATCTTGGACACCTACGAGCAGTACTTC

J: TRBJ2-1
V: TRBV4-1
size: few
D: TRBD2
CDR3: CASSQDGRAGGDYEQFF
DNA: TGCGCCAGCAGCCAAGATGGGAGAGCGGGGGGTGACTATGAGCAGTTCTTC

J: TRBJ2-7
V: TRBV4-1
size: .
D: .
CDR3: CASSHISGSSYEQYF
DNA: TGCGCCAGCAGCCACATCTCCGGGTCCTCCTACGAGCAGTACTTC

J: TRBJ2-3
V: TRBV6-5
size: once
D: TRBD1
CDR3: CASSYLGQAVTDMQYF
DNA: TGTGCCAGCAGTTATTTGGGACAGGCCGTCACAGATATGCAGTATTTT

J: TRBJ2-5
V: TRBV24-1
size: many
D: .
CDR3: CATSPRGSGETQYF
DNA: TGTGCCACCAGCCCACGGGGGTCGGGGGAGACCCAGTACTTC

J: TRBJ2-6
V: TRBV10-3
size: .
D: TRBD1
CDR3: CAISDGTGGFGANVLTF
DNA: TGTGCCATCAGTGACGGGACAGGGGGCTTTGGGGCCAACGTCCTGACTTTC

J: TRBJ1-1
V: TRBV5-1
size: .
D: .
CDR3: CASSQDTSGGTEAFF
DNA: TGCGCCAGCAGCCAGGACACTTCAGGAGGCACTGAAGCTTTCTTT

J: TRBJ2-7
V: TRBV5-1
size: .
D: TRBD1
CDR3: CASSTGQGPEQYF
DNA: TGCGCCAGCAGCACAGGACAGGGACCCGAGCAGTACTTC

J: TRBJ2-1
V: TRBV27
size: many
D: TRBD2
CDR3: CASSLSRAGAYNEQFF
DNA: TGTGCCAGCAGTTTATCGAGGGCGGGGGCCTACAATGAGCAGTTCTTC

J: TRBJ2-1
V: TRBV18
size: .
D: TRBD1
CDR3: CPSSQGQGVDEQFF
DNA: TGTCCCAGCTCACAGGGACAGGGGGTCGATGAGCAGTTCTTC

J: TRBJ1-1
V: TRBV5-6
size: few
D: TRBD1
CDR3: CASVFYGTGGFNTEAFF
DNA: TGTGCCAGCGTTTTCTATGGGACAGGGGGCTTCAACACTGAAGCTTTCTTT

J: TRBJ2-7
V: TRBV2
size: .
D: .
CDR3: CASSGRASYEQYF
DNA: TGTGCCAGCAGCGGCAGGGCGTCCTACGAGCAGTACTTC

J: TRBJ1-2
V: TRBV29-1
size: many
D: .
CDR3: CSVGEGEAYGYTF
DNA: TGCAGCGTTGGTGAGGGGGAGGCCTATGGCTACACCTTC

J: TRBJ1-2
V: TRBV14
size: .
D: .
CDR3: CASSQVLNYGYTF
DNA: TGTGCCAGCAGCCAAGTCCTGAACTATGGCTACACCTTC

J: TRBJ1-2
V: TRBV5-4
size: few
D: TRBD1
CDR3: CASSPRGQGGYGYTF
DNA: TGTGCCAGCAGCCCAAGGGGACAGGGAGGCTATGGCTACACCTTC

J: TRBJ2-2
V: TRBV5-1
size: .
D: TRBD1
CDR3: CASSLYPGQGSGERFF
DNA: TGCGCCAGCAGCTTATATCCGGGACAGGGGTCCGGGGAGCGGTTTTTT

J: TRBJ1-4
V: TRBV5-1
size: few
D: TRBD1
CDR3: CASSLQGINEKLFF
DNA: TGCGCCAGCAGCTTACAGGGGATTAATGAAAAACTGTTTTTT

J: TRBJ1-2
V: TRBV6-1
size: .
D: .
CDR3: CASSDPGRLVLGYTF
DNA: TGTGCCAGCAGTGACCCGGGCCGCCTGGTACTAGGCTACACCTTC

J: TRBJ2-3
V: TRBV6-2/TRBV6-3
size: once
D: .
CDR3: CASRTDSWSTDAQYF
DNA: TGTGCCAGCAGGACAGACTCATGGAGTACAGATGCGCAGTATTTT

J: TRBJ2-5
V: TRBV5-1
size: .
D: TRBD2
CDR3: CASSPAGLADQETQYF
DNA: TGCGCCAGCAGTCCCGCGGGACTAGCGGATCAAGAGACCCAGTACTTC

J: TRBJ2-3
V: TRBV20-1
size: few
D: .
CDR3: CSARPSADTQYF
DNA: TGCAGTGCCCGGCCGAGCGCAGATACGCAGTATTTT

J: TRBJ2-1
V: TRBV20-1
size: few
D: .
CDR3: CSANEQFF
DNA: TGCAGTGCAAATGAGCAGTTCTTC

J: TRBJ2-1
V: TRBV7-6
size: .
D: .
CDR3: CASSRSRGYEQFF
DNA: TGTGCCAGCAGCCGCTCCAGAGGCTATGAGCAGTTCTTC

J: TRBJ2-5
V: TRBV2
size: .
D: .
CDR3: CARESPTWETQYF
DNA: TGTGCCAGGGAGAGTCCAACTTGGGAGACCCAGTACTTC

J: TRBJ1-5
V: TRBV27
size: .
D: TRBD1
CDR3: CASSVGQGGDQPQHF
DNA: TGTGCCAGCAGTGTGGGGCAGGGGGGAGATCAACCCCAGCATTTT

J: TRBJ1-1
V: TRBV20-1
size: .
D: TRBD1
CDR3: CSARDPGGRGLEAFF
DNA: TGCAGTGCTAGAGATCCAGGAGGCAGGGGGCTTGAAGCTTTCTTT

J: TRBJ1-2
V: TRBV6-1
size: .
D: .
CDR3: CASSERRGGRIYGYTF
DNA: TGTGCCAGCAGTGAAAGGCGGGGGGGACGGATCTATGGCTACACCTTC

J: TRBJ2-1
V: TRBV4-2
size: .
D: TRBD1
CDR3: CASSQRTGTYNEQFF
DNA: TGTGCCAGCAGCCAAAGGACAGGCACCTACAATGAGCAGTTCTTC

J: TRBJ2-6
V: TRBV20-1
size: few
D: TRBD1
CDR3: CSARGGQGAAGANVLTF
DNA: TGCAGTGCTAGAGGCGGACAGGGAGCGGCTGGGGCCAACGTCCTGACTTTC

J: TRBJ1-2
V: TRBV7-2
size: .
D: .
CDR3: CASSLGAGDGYTF
DNA: TGTGCCAGCAGCTTAGGGGCAGGGGATGGCTACACCTTC

J: TRBJ2-1
V: TRBV20-1
size: .
D: TRBD1
CDR3: CSARVRGRTSSYNEQFF
DNA: TGCAGTGCTAGAGTCAGGGGGCGAACCTCGAGCTACAATGAGCAGTTCTTC

J: TRBJ2-3
V: TRBV2
size: few
D: TRBD2
CDR3: CASNAGVGTDTQYF
DNA: TGTGCCAGCAATGCGGGGGTAGGCACAGATACGCAGTATTTT

J: TRBJ1-2
V: TRBV12-3/TRBV12-4
size: many
D: TRBD1
CDR3: CASSSTGGYGYTF
DNA: TGTGCCAGCAGTTCTACAGGGGGCTATGGCTACACCTTC

J: TRBJ1-3
V: TRBV7-9
size: few
D: .
CDR3: CASSLTPGRQSGNTIYF
DNA: TGTGCCAGCAGCCTCACCCCGGGCAGGCAATCTGGAAACACCATATATTTT

J: TRBJ2-1
V: TRBV12-3/TRBV12-4
size: .
D: .
CDR3: CASSTAGLGRANEQFF
DNA: TGTGCCAGCAGTACCGCCGGACTCGGAAGAGCCAATGAGCAGTTCTTC

J: TRBJ1-1
V: TRBV18
size: few
D: TRBD1
CDR3: CASSPSTGGVEAFF
DNA: TGTGCCAGCTCACCTTCGACAGGGGGGGTTGAAGCTTTCTTT

J: TRBJ1-1
V: TRBV29-1
size: once
D: .
CDR3: CSVDDVQWGQRNTEAFF
DNA: TGCAGCGTTGATGATGTTCAATGGGGGCAAAGGAACACTGAAGCTTTCTTT

J: TRBJ2-1
V: TRBV11-2
size: .
D: TRBD1
CDR3: CASSLRDRGLDEQFF
DNA: TGTGCCAGCAGCCTCCGGGACAGGGGTTTGGATGAGCAGTTCTTC

J: TRBJ2-5
V: TRBV7-9
size: .
D: TRBD1
CDR3: CASSPKPERQGQTQYF
DNA: TGTGCCAGCAGCCCCAAACCAGAAAGACAGGGACAGACCCAGTACTTC

J: TRBJ2-3
V: TRBV6-1
size: .
D: TRBD2
CDR3: CASSDPTTSGAGDTQYF
DNA: TGTGCCAGCAGTGACCCGACGACTAGCGGGGCGGGAGATACGCAGTATTTT

J: TRBJ2-3
V: TRBV20-1
size: .
D: TRBD2
CDR3: CSANVAGGSQYTQYF
DNA: TGCAGTGCTAACGTCGCGGGGGGCTCTCAGTATACGCAGTATTTT

J: TRBJ2-5
V: TRBV7-8
size: few
D: .
CDR3: CASSFGYEETQYF
DNA: TGTGCCAGCAGCTTCGGCTACGAAGAGACCCAGTACTTC

J: TRBJ1-5
V: TRBV11-2
size: .
D: .
CDR3: CASSKDLFGGQPQHF
DNA: TGTGCCAGCAGCAAGGACTTATTTGGTGGTCAGCCCCAGCATTTT

J: TRBJ2-7
V: TRBV29-1
size: .
D: TRBD1
CDR3: CSVELRDRGSYEQYF
DNA: TGCAGCGTTGAACTTCGGGACAGGGGGTCCTACGAGCAGTACTTC

J: TRBJ1-1
V: TRBV7-2
size: .
D: .
CDR3: CASSANRMGREAFF
DNA: TGTGCCAGCAGCGCTAACAGGATGGGGCGAGAAGCTTTCTTT

J: TRBJ1-2
V: TRBV6-6
size: .
D: .
CDR3: CATKVPGGTYGYTF
DNA: TGTGCCACCAAAGTGCCTGGAGGCACCTATGGCTACACCTTC

J: TRBJ1-2
V: TRBV5-1
size: .
D: .
CDR3: CASSLAGEAYGYTF
DNA: TGCGCCAGCAGCTTGGCAGGGGAGGCCTATGGCTACACCTTC

J: TRBJ2-7
V: TRBV20-1
size: .
D: .
CDR3: CSATSGQNTYEQYF
DNA: TGCAGTGCCACGTCGGGACAAAACACCTACGAGCAGTACTTC